Below are 27 T cell receptor beta chains sequenced from a single sample in a study of blood T cell repertoires in COVID-19. Produced via immunoSEQ multiplex PCR; TCRdb's table is partial and in-frame only. The sample shows fewer than 250,000 clones, 80% of them seen only once. The sample taken for sequencing was PBMCs or T cells enriched from blood (not recorded which). The receptor source for this set is a woman aged 40 to 50 with acute COVID-19.

The V gene is TRBV9, the J gene TRBJ2-4; TRBD1 matches at 7 bases. The CDR3 is 19 amino acids. From germline, CDR1 is SGDLS and CDR2 YYNGEE. The ends lost 0 bases at V and 0 bases at J; junction bases unmatched: 12. CDR3 protein: CASSVDLDRQGVAKNIQYF. The CDR3 DNA reads as TGTGCCAGCAGCGTAGATCTGGACAGGCAGGGGGTAGCCAAAAACATTCAGTACTTC.

The chain uses TRBV7-3 and TRBJ2-2; TRBD2 agrees at 10 bases. Per germline, CDR1 SGHTA and CDR2 FQGTGA. V lost 4 bases, J lost 2 bases, and 4 bases stayed unmatched. The CDR3 runs to 16 residues. The CDR3 loop is CASSSPSGRNTGELFF. The CDR3 region has the DNA TGTGCCAGCAGCTCCCCTAGCGGGAGAAACACCGGGGAGCTGTTTTTT.

The rearrangement joins TRBV4-3 to TRBJ1-4; 8 bases agree with TRBD1. This CDR3 spans 17 amino acids. With V trimmed by 0 bases and J by 5 bases, 8 bases remained unmatched. Germline lookup yields CDR1 LGHNA and CDR2 YSLEER. The CDR3 DNA is TGCGCCAGCAGCCAAGACAGTTTCTACAGGGGGAATGAAAAACTGTTTTTT. Translated, it gives CASSQDSFYRGNEKLFF.

This clone was counted only a few times. The chain joins TRBV20-1 to TRBJ1-1, with TRBD1 matching 7 bases. Trimming cost V 5 bases and J 11 bases; bases outside gene matches: 5. CDR1 and CDR2 (germline): DFQATT, SNEGSKA (reference sequence). CDR3 length: 10 residues. The CDR3 here is CSAVRGRAFF. The CDR3 DNA is TGCAGTGCTGTCAGGGGGAGGGCTTTCTTT.

The rearrangement links TRBV28 to TRBJ1-2, with D unclear. V gave up 3 bases and J gave up 1 base, with 18 bases separating them. This CDR3 is 17 amino acids long. Germline CDR1 reads MDHEN; CDR2 reads SYDVKM. The CDR3 DNA follows: TGTGCCAGCAGTTTTGGGCAGAGACTATACTTTAACTATGGCTACACCTTC. Its protein product is CASSFGQRLYFNYGYTF.

V is TRBV25-1 and J is TRBJ2-4; D is undetermined. The CDR3 length is 15 residues. Trimming cost V 0 bases and J 6 bases, with 12 bases left between them. Germline assignment: CDR1 MGHDK and CDR2 SYGVNS. The CDR3 here is CASSEYAKSGNIQYF. Written as DNA, the CDR3 is TGTGCCAGCAGTGAATATGCGAAGAGTGGAAACATTCAGTACTTC.

The chain combines TRBV3-1 (or the pseudogene TRBV3-2) with TRBJ2-7; perhaps TRBD1 as D (5 bases). Looked up from germline, CDR1 is LGHDT and CDR2 is YNNKEL (reference sequence). V lost 1 base and J lost 4, with 14 bases in between. This CDR3 spans 15 amino acids. The CDR3 here is CASSQGWQGLYEQYF. The CDR3 nucleotides read TGTGCCAGCAGCCAAGGCTGGCAGGGCTTGTACGAGCAGTACTTC.

J is TRBJ2-3 and V is TRBV6-1, with TRBD2 matching 13 bases. The V gene end was trimmed by 4 bases and the J gene end by 2 bases; junction bases not matched to a gene: 12. This CDR3 spans 19 amino acids. Per the germline V gene, CDR1 is MNHNS and CDR2 is SASEGT. CDR3 in amino acids: CASSANRLAGGQLTDTQYF. CDR3 coding DNA: TGTGCCAGCAGTGCCAATCGACTAGCGGGGGGCCAGCTCACAGATACGCAGTATTTT.

The chain combines TRBV4-2 with TRBJ2-2, with TRBD2 matching 9 bases. V trimming: 0 bases; J trimming: 7 bases; junction bases outside the gene matches: 15. CDR1 and CDR2 from the germline V gene are LGHNA and YNFKEQ. The CDR3 length is 19 residues. CDR3 residues: CASSQDLHGGGATSGELFF. In DNA form, the CDR3 reads TGTGCCAGCAGCCAAGATCTTCATGGCGGGGGGGCCACGAGCGGGGAGCTGTTTTTT.

The chain recombines TRBV7-2 with TRBJ2-2, with 8 bases fitting TRBD2. The junction had 3 bases not matched to a gene; V was cut back by 4 bases and J by 2 bases. CDR3 length: 15 amino acids. Germline V gene lookup returns CDR1 SGHTA and CDR2 FQGNSA. CDR3 nucleotides: TGTGCCAGCAGCTCAGGGACTAGTAACACCGGGGAGCTGTTTTTT. Translating gives CASSSGTSNTGELFF.

The rearrangement uses TRBV6-5 and TRBJ2-2, with a tentative D call TRBD1 (5 bases). V lost 4 bases, J lost 6 bases, and 18 bases lay in between. Per the germline V gene, CDR1 is MNHEY and CDR2 is SVGAGI. There are 16 residues in the CDR3. CDR3 loop: CASSFDSGHSPGELFF. CDR3 DNA sequence: TGTGCCAGCAGTTTCGACTCAGGACATTCTCCCGGGGAGCTGTTTTTT.

The chain uses TRBV11-3 and TRBJ2-7; 8 positions agree with TRBD2. J gave up 6 bases and V 5 bases, and 12 bases lay outside the gene matches. The CDR3 extends over 15 amino acids. Germline-derived CDR1 and CDR2 are SGHNT and YENEEA. As DNA, the CDR3 is TGTGCCAGCAGCCCCCGGGAGGGCGGGAGGCTCGAGCAGTACTTC. It specifies CASSPREGGRLEQYF.

The rearrangement joins TRBV10-3 to TRBJ1-1, with unresolved D. The CDR3 consists of 12 residues. V was cut by 2 bases and J by 3 bases, with 4 bases left in between. Per the germline V gene, CDR1 is ENHRY and CDR2 is SYGVKD. CDR3 protein: CAISETDTEAFF. The CDR3 region has the DNA TGTGCCATCAGTGAGACAGACACTGAAGCTTTCTTT.

In its sample, this clone was seen once. The chain couples TRBV5-5 to TRBJ1-6, with D possibly TRBD1 on 6 matching bases. Germline-derived CDR1 and CDR2 are SGHKS and YYEKEE (reference sequence). The germline V and J ends were trimmed by 3 bases and 7 bases, with 11 bases remaining between them. This CDR3 comprises 14 residues. The CDR3 DNA sequence: TGTGCCAGCAGCTCGCCGGGACAAAATTCACCCCTCCACTTT. Amino acid sequence: CASSSPGQNSPLHF.

V usage is TRBV5-8 and J usage is TRBJ2-7; 10 bases map to TRBD2. Trimming cost V 2 bases and J 6 bases; bases outside gene matches: 17. The V gene's germline CDR1 is SGHTS and CDR2 YDEGEE. This CDR3 contains 18 residues. CDR3 in amino acids: CASSLRASGRRRSSEQYF. DNA of the CDR3: TGTGCCAGCAGCTTACGGGCTAGCGGGAGAAGACGATCTTCCGAGCAGTACTTC.

CDR3 region: CASSPGGAGDNSYNEQFF. The CDR3, as DNA: TGTGCCAGCAGTCCCGGTGGGGCGGGAGATAACTCCTACAATGAGCAGTTCTTC. This chain uses TRBV7-4 with TRBJ2-1; 7 positions agree with TRBD2. V lost 6 bases, J lost 0 bases, and 14 bases stayed unmatched. The CDR3 totals 18 residues. Germline-derived CDR1 and CDR2 are SGHVT and SQSDAQ.

The chain has TRBV28 and TRBJ2-3; TRBD1 agrees at 7 bases. From germline, CDR1 is MDHEN and CDR2 SYDVKM. The CDR3 runs 14 residues. The ends lost 6 bases at V and 8 bases at J; junction bases unmatched: 11. CDR3 nucleotides: TGTGCCAGCAGGACGGGACAGCATAGGGGTACGCAGTATTTT. It codes for CASRTGQHRGTQYF.

The V and J genes are TRBV30 and TRBJ2-7; 7 positions agree with TRBD1. Trimming took 2 bases from V and 2 from J; bases not matched to a gene: 9. CDR1 is GTSNPN and CDR2 is SVGIG in the germline V gene (reference sequence). The CDR3 has 15 amino acids. CDR3 coding DNA: TGTGCCTGGAGTTATAGACAGGGCTTCGCCTACGAGCAGTACTTC. Translation: CAWSYRQGFAYEQYF.

The V call is TRBV19, the J call TRBJ2-7; 10 nucleotides line up with TRBD2. Germline V gene data show CDR1 as LNHDA and CDR2 as SQIVND (reference sequence). The CDR3 has 15 amino acids. The V gene end was trimmed by 5 bases and the J gene end by 2 bases; junction bases not matched to a gene: 6. The CDR3 loop is CASSLATSGTYEQYF. The CDR3 nucleotides read TGTGCCAGTAGTCTCGCCACTAGCGGGACCTACGAGCAGTACTTC. Based on the CDR3 plus reference TRBV19 and TRBJ2-7, the full variable domain is DGGITQSPKYLFRKEGQNVTLSCEQNLNHDAMYWYRQDPGQGLRLIYYSQIVNDFQKGDIAEGYSVSREKKESFPLTVTSAQKNPTAFYLCASSLATSGTYEQYFGPGTRLTVT.

In its sample, this clone was seen a few times. The V and J genes are TRBV29-1 and TRBJ2-7; the D gene is possibly TRBD1 (6 bases). CDR1 and CDR2 (germline): SQVTM, ANQGSEA. The CDR3 is 13 residues long. V was cut by 4 bases and J by 0 bases, with 10 bases left in between. The CDR3 sequence: CSVVGRGSYEQYF. In DNA, the CDR3 is TGCAGCGTTGTGGGCAGGGGCTCCTACGAGCAGTACTTC.

This clone was seen only a few times. The rearrangement uses TRBV6-2 or TRBV6-3 and TRBJ2-7; 9 bases match TRBD1. Per germline, CDR1 MNHEY and CDR2 SVGEGT. With 5 bases clipped from V and 0 bases from J, the junction kept 11 bases outside the gene matches. This CDR3 spans 17 amino acids. This chain's CDR3 is CASSRRDRDTPSYEQYF. Here the CDR3 DNA reads TGTGCCAGCAGTAGGCGGGACAGGGATACGCCCTCCTACGAGCAGTACTTC.

The chain couples TRBV4-2 to TRBJ1-1; D not resolved. CDR3 size: 15 residues. Trimming cost V 4 bases and J 0 bases, with 12 bases left between them. Germline CDR1 reads LGHNA; CDR2 reads YNFKEQ. The CDR3 loop reads CASSPVLTVNTEAFF. In DNA, the CDR3 is TGTGCCAGCAGCCCCGTCTTAACAGTGAACACTGAAGCTTTCTTT.

The rearrangement uses TRBV7-6 and TRBJ2-1, with D perhaps TRBD1 (5 bases). V gave up 2 bases and J gave up 6 bases, with 11 bases separating them. CDR1 is SGHVS and CDR2 is FNYEAQ in the germline V gene. This CDR3 comprises 14 residues. CDR3 sequence reads: CASSLSRASNEQFF. Written as DNA, the CDR3 is TGTGCCAGCAGCTTAAGCAGGGCCTCCAATGAGCAGTTCTTC.

The genes are TRBV5-1 and TRBJ1-1, with D hard to call. V was cut by 0 bases and J by 0 bases, with 9 bases left in between. The CDR3 runs to 15 residues. Germline values: CDR1 SGHRS, CDR2 YFSETQ. The chain's CDR3 is CASSLARGVNTEAFF. The CDR3 coding sequence is TGCGCCAGCAGCTTGGCCCGCGGGGTGAACACTGAAGCTTTCTTT.

J is TRBJ2-5 and V is TRBV6-5; 7 bases align to TRBD2. The length of the CDR3 is 14 residues. V dropped 5 bases and J dropped 2; count of bases not matched to a gene: 5. CDR1 is MNHEY and CDR2 is SVGAGI in the germline V gene. The CDR3 bases are TGTGCCAGCAGTCCCGGACTAGTACAAGAGACCCAGTACTTC. It translates to CASSPGLVQETQYF.

The chain has TRBV6-5 and TRBJ1-2; 7 bases are a match to TRBD1. The V gene end was trimmed by 11 bases and the J gene end by 4 bases; junction bases not matched to a gene: 13. The germline V gene has CDR1 MNHEY and CDR2 SVGAGI. CDR3 length: 14 amino acids. CDR3 protein: CASSTRQGTYGYTF. The CDR3 DNA is TGTGCCTCGTCCACCCGACAGGGAACCTATGGCTACACCTTC.

CDR3 coding DNA: TGTGCCAGCCTCGGACAGGGGTGGGCGTCCTACGAGCAGTACTTC. Translation: CASLGQGWASYEQYF. The chain has TRBV6-5 and TRBJ2-7; 9 nucleotides match TRBD1. CDR1 MNHEY and CDR2 SVGAGI come from the germline V gene. V was clipped by 8 bases and J by 1 base; unmatched bases: 9. CDR3 length: 15 amino acids.